This T cell receptor beta chain was obtained from a study of blood T cell repertoires in COVID-19. Background on the study: Acute and convalescent COVID-19 specimens originated in the United States, Italy and Spain. The cDNA or gDNA used as material had been derived from T cells, B-cell-depleted T cells, or PBMCs.

Grouping used clinical history reported by participants in a survey and questionnaire. Cohort 3 recovered donors had two negative PCRs, clearance, or symptom resolution. Some clones are missing from TCRdb's copy, which holds only in-frame ones; the method was immunoSEQ multiplex PCR. The sample gives hundreds of thousands of clones, approximately 88% of which show up once; approximately 5.7% is in the top ten. This CDR3 spans 12 amino acids. Germline CDR1 and CDR2: WSHSY and SAAADI. Trimming pared 7 bases from V and 2 bases from J, leaving 9 bases between. The clonotype was recovered from a woman aged 40 to 55 who had recovered from COVID-19. Sequenced input: PBMCs or T cells enriched from blood (not recorded which). The V and J genes are TRBV10-2 and TRBJ2-7, with D perhaps TRBD1 (5 bases). The chain's CDR3 is CASTDRTYEQYF. The CDR3 nucleotides are TGCGCCAGCACTGACAGAACCTACGAGCAGTACTTC.